Below are 14 T cell receptor beta chains sequenced from a single sample in a study of cytomegalovirus exposure and HLA in healthy donors (dated by TCRdb to about 2017). The receptor library was made with the immunoSEQ multiplex PCR assay. For the multiplex PCR, a mixture combining 60 forward primers for TCR Vbeta segments and 13 reverse primers for TCR Jbeta segments was used. TCRdb obtained this table from immuneACCESS and retained in-frame rearrangements with V and J assigned. These tables miss some clones; where compared with another copy, unresolved V genes account for less than half of the shortfall, and the remainder is unexplained. The sample contains more than 150,000 clones, roughly 84% of them found a single time. Approximately 0.26% of the sample is in the top ten clones. Sequencing input: PBMCs. The receptors shown here come from a boy younger than 18 in good health and CMV-seronegative.

Remarks on this clone: One junction end does not reproduce the germline sequence, and a read error may be involved. This same CDR3 is encoded by further DNA sequences in the sample. The chain recombines TRBV4-3 with TRBJ1-1; D might be TRBD1 (6 bases). The CDR3 is 16 amino acids. Germline lookup yields CDR1 LGHNA and CDR2 YSLEER. This chain's CDR3 is CASSQRGGGMNTEAFF. CDR3 nucleotides: TGCGCCAGCAGCCAAAGAGGGGGGGGAATGAACACTGAGGCTTTCTTT.

This chain links TRBV21-1 with TRBJ2-7; TRBD2 was called by the table and not checked on the DNA. TRBV21-1 is given as a pseudogene. CDR3 size: 17 residues. CDR3 DNA: TGTGCCAGCAGCAAGGATCCTCCTCGACGGGGGACCTACGAGCAGTACTTC. Amino acids: CASSKDPPRRGTYEQYF.

The J gene is TRBJ2-3, the V gene TRBV9, with TRBD2 identical over 10 bases. The J segment lost 2 bases and the V segment lost 4 bases, leaving 7 bases of the junction unmatched. Germline V gene sequence: CDR1 SGDLS, CDR2 YYNGEE. This CDR3 spans 16 amino acids. CDR3 sequence (DNA): TGTGCCAGCAGCCGATTTAGCGGGGGGCCCACAGATACGCAGTATTTT. Residues: CASSRFSGGPTDTQYF.

In regard to this clone: A read error may explain this, as a much larger clone is one base away. This chain links TRBV11-1 with TRBJ1-1, with D maybe TRBD1 (6 bases). CDR1 SGHAT and CDR2 FQDESV come from the germline V gene (reference sequence). V was clipped by 2 bases and J by 3 bases, with 7 bases between them. The CDR3 length is 13 residues. The DNA for the CDR3 is TGTGCCAGCAGCTTACAGGGGTACACTGAAGCTTTCTTT. This translates into CASSLQGYTEAFF.

The chain employs TRBV5-6 and TRBJ2-2; 8 nucleotides align to TRBD1. With V trimmed by 7 bases and J by 0 bases, 8 bases remained unmatched. Germline V gene sequence: CDR1 SGHDT, CDR2 YYEEEE. This CDR3 region has 16 residues. Here the CDR3 reads CASFSAGGPNTGELFF. The CDR3 nucleotides are TGTGCCAGCTTTTCGGCAGGGGGCCCGAACACCGGGGAGCTGTTTTTT.

The chain's CDR3 is CAWSVGGLALYEQFF. DNA of the CDR3: TGTGCCTGGAGTGTAGGGGGACTAGCTTTGTATGAGCAGTTCTTC. This chain connects TRBV30 to TRBJ2-1; 9 nucleotides match TRBD2. The CDR3 has 15 amino acids. Trimming cost V 0 bases and J 8 bases; bases outside gene matches: 8. The germline CDR1 and CDR2 sequences are GTSNPN and SVGIG (reference sequence).

This clone was seen only a few times. The chain uses TRBV6-5 and TRBJ1-5, with no clear D. V lost 6 bases and J lost 5, with 14 bases in between. Germline CDR1 reads MNHEY; CDR2 reads SVGAGI. The CDR3 is 14 residues long. The CDR3 loop is CASSRSQPDQPQHF. Here the CDR3 DNA reads TGTGCCAGCAGCCGGAGCCAGCCAGATCAGCCCCAGCATTTT.

CDR3 protein: CASSSDGENTGELFF. CDR3 DNA: TGTGCCAGCAGCTCGGACGGGGAGAACACCGGGGAGCTGTTTTTT. The V call is TRBV13, the J call TRBJ2-2, with D maybe TRBD2 (5 bases). CDR1 and CDR2 from the germline V gene are PRHDT and FYEKMQ (reference sequence). This CDR3 region has 15 residues. V was shortened by 4 bases and J by 1 base, with 10 bases between the two germline ends. Variable domain in full (rest from reference TRBV13 and TRBJ2-2): AAGVIQSPRHLIKEKRETATLKCYPIPRHDTVYWYQQGPGQDPQFLISFYEKMQSDKGSIPDRFSAQQFSDYHSELNMSSLELGDSALYFCASSSDGENTGELFFGEGSRLTVL.

This rearrangement joins TRBV7-9 to TRBJ2-7; TRBD1 agrees at 9 bases. Losses at the gene ends were 5 bases for V and 3 bases for J; bases not matched to a gene: 2. The germline V gene has CDR1 SEHNR and CDR2 FQNEAQ (reference sequence). The length of the CDR3 is 13 residues. The CDR3, as DNA: TGTGCCAGCAGCACAGGGGGCCTCTACGAGCAGTACTTC. Amino acid sequence: CASSTGGLYEQYF. Looking up the rest from reference TRBV7-9 and TRBJ2-7 gives the full variable domain: DTGVSQNPRHKITKRGQNVTFRCDPISEHNRLYWYRQTLGQGPEFLTYFQNEAQLEKSRLLSDRFSAERPKGSFSTLEIQRTEQGDSAMYLCASSTGGLYEQYFGPGTRLTVT.

This clone was seen a single time. The gene calls are TRBV6-6 and TRBJ2-7, with D maybe TRBD2 (7 bases). The V end lost 7 bases, the J end lost 2 bases, and 15 bases lay between the germline ends. Germline V gene lookup returns CDR1 MNHNY and CDR2 SVGAGI (reference sequence). The CDR3 runs to 14 residues. CDR3 DNA: TGTGCCAGCATCGGGGGGCGGGGGACCTACGAGCAGTACTTC. Translation: CASIGGRGTYEQYF.

This clone was seen a single time. Other DNA sequences from this sample encode an identical CDR3 as well. V gene TRBV30 combines with J gene TRBJ1-1; D gene unclear. CDR1 is GTSNPN, CDR2 SVGIG, per germline (reference sequence). V was trimmed by 0 bases and J by 1 base, leaving 6 bases between them. This CDR3 has 13 residues. The CDR3 here is CAWSVRGNTEAFF. The CDR3 DNA sequence: TGTGCCTGGAGTGTACGAGGGAACACTGAAGCTTTCTTT.

The chain carries TRBV7-2 and TRBJ1-5; D is unresolved. Germline CDR1 reads SGHTA; CDR2 reads FQGNSA. The CDR3 extends over 15 amino acids. V was pared by 1 base and J by 2 bases, with 9 bases between. CDR3 region: CASSLEGRGNQPQHF. CDR3 in DNA: TGTGCCAGCAGCTTAGAAGGTCGGGGCAATCAGCCCCAGCATTTT.

The chain couples TRBV19 to TRBJ1-1; D might be TRBD1 (6 bases). Germline V gene lookup returns CDR1 LNHDA and CDR2 SQIVND (reference sequence). V gave up 5 bases and J gave up 4 bases, with 14 bases separating them. The CDR3 has 14 amino acids. CDR3 loop: CASSATGTSTEAFF. The CDR3 DNA is TGTGCCAGTAGTGCTACAGGGACCAGCACTGAAGCTTTCTTT.

This chain uses TRBV27 with TRBJ2-3; TRBD2 aligns across 14 bases. V lost 3 bases to trimming and J lost 3 bases; unmatched junction nucleotides: 2. CDR3 length: 16 residues. CDR1 is MNHEY, CDR2 SMNVEV, per germline (reference sequence). The CDR3 DNA reads TGTGCCAGCAGTTTCCGACTAGCGGGAGGGACAGATACGCAGTATTTT. The encoded protein is CASSFRLAGGTDTQYF.